This T cell receptor beta chain was sequenced during a study of cytomegalovirus exposure and HLA in healthy donors. The primer mix had 60 Vbeta and 13 Jbeta primers. Assay used: immunoSEQ multiplex PCR; TCRdb lists only in-frame clones, some missing. The sample includes 90,000 to 110,000 clones, under 80% seen only once; the top ten take about 9.1%. Germline V gene sequence: CDR1 LNHDA, CDR2 SQIVND (reference sequence). The CDR3 is made up of 14 amino acids. V was clipped by 7 bases and J by 0 bases, with 13 bases between them. V gene TRBV19 combines with J gene TRBJ2-7; D not certain. The sequence was collected from a woman aged 40 to 49 in good health and CMV-seropositive. Material: PBMCs. The CDR3 spells CASTPGWNSYEQYF. Written as DNA, the CDR3 is TGTGCCAGTACTCCCGGGTGGAACTCCTACGAGCAGTACTTC.